This T cell receptor beta chain was observed in a study of blood T cell repertoires in COVID-19. The method was immunoSEQ multiplex PCR; TCRdb's version includes in-frame clones alone and lacks a portion of them. The sample lists 90,000 to 100,000 clones, approximately 81% occurring once. Trimming shortened V by 1 base and J by 5 bases, and 20 bases separated the two germline ends. The CDR3 contains 17 residues. Germline loops: CDR1 MDHEN, CDR2 SYDVKM. This TCR was sampled from an elderly man with acute or convalescent COVID-19. The specimen sequenced was peripheral blood. V usage is TRBV28 and J usage is TRBJ1-1; D may be TRBD1 (6 bases). CDR3 region: CASSLYPTGGVFTEAFF. The DNA of the CDR3 is TGTGCCAGCAGTTTATACCCCACGGGGGGCGTATTTACTGAAGCTTTCTTT.